Below, one T cell receptor beta chain is given with its context. Assay: immunoSEQ multiplex PCR; the TCRdb copy retains only in-frame clones and omits some. The sample has fewer than 250,000 clones, roughly nine tenths seen once. This specimen comes from a study of blood T cell repertoires in COVID-19. Study-level information: Spain, Italy and the United States supplied samples that represented acute and convalescent COVID-19. PBMCs, B-cell-depleted T cells, or T cells provided the cDNA or gDNA that made up the material.

Sequenced input: peripheral blood. The receptor comes from a man aged 65-85 years with acute or convalescent COVID-19.

CDR3 loop: CASSLLEQGSLHF. The CDR3 DNA reads TGTGCCAGCAGCTTGTTGGAGCAGGGTTCCCTCCACTTT. V is TRBV7-2 and J is TRBJ1-6; D perhaps matches TRBD1 (5 bases). Germline-derived CDR1 and CDR2 are SGHTA and FQGNSA. Trimming cost V 3 bases and J 14 bases, with 14 bases left between them. This CDR3 is 13 amino acids long.